A single sample gave rise to the 6 T cell receptor beta chains below, sequenced in a study of post-analysis software for immune sequencing data. Findings of the study overall: Four to six TRBV segments appeared more often in patients than in controls, and TRBV5-6, TRBV5-1 and TRBV20-1 were among these.

The antigens for these receptors are not known. The TCR beta cDNA libraries contained unique molecular identifiers. TCRdb re-called the PCR reads through MiXCR, storing one row per CDR3 protein. Among over 250,000 distinct CDR3 sequences listed, 30% to 45% were seen once. Sequencing was carried out using blood. The source of these receptors is a girl aged 5 to 17 with multiple sclerosis.

This clonotype was recorded at least ten times. In DNA, the CDR3 is TGTGCCAGCAGTGAACGACCGTTCTATGGCTACACCTTC. Amino acids: CASSERPFYGYTF. The rearrangement links TRBV6-1 to TRBJ1-2; no definite D call. Germline CDR1 is MNHNS and CDR2 is SASEGT. This CDR3 has 13 residues. V lost 2 bases to trimming and J lost 4 bases, with 8 bases between them.

In this sample, this clonotype turned up many times. The chain carries TRBV27 and TRBJ1-2, with no clear D. V lost 3 bases and J lost 5, with 19 bases in between. This CDR3 spans 16 amino acids. The germline V gene has CDR1 MNHEY and CDR2 SMNVEV (reference sequence). CDR3 loop: CASSFGSPLSYYGYTF. The CDR3 nucleotides read TGTGCCAGCAGTTTCGGCTCTCCGCTTTCCTATTATGGCTACACCTTC.

V is TRBV4-2 and J is TRBJ2-1, with D unclear. Looked up from germline, CDR1 is LGHNA and CDR2 is YNFKEQ. V was shortened by 4 bases and J by 1 base, with 11 bases between the two germline ends. The CDR3 runs to 15 residues. Here the CDR3 DNA reads TGTGCCAGCAGCCTACGGACCTCTTCCTACAATGAGCAGTTCTTC. It is translated as CASSLRTSSYNEQFF.

The rearrangement links TRBV6-5 to TRBJ1-3; a possible D gene is TRBD1 (6 bases). Germline assignment: CDR1 MNHEY and CDR2 SVGAGI. CDR3 length equals 16 residues. Between the trimmed V and J ends, which lost 4 bases and 3 bases, there was a span of 16 bases. The CDR3 sequence is CASSSTGQTIGNTIYF. CDR3 coding DNA: TGTGCCAGCAGTTCTACTGGACAGACTATTGGAAACACCATATATTTT.

This chain links TRBV2 with TRBJ2-3; no reliable D call. Looked up from germline, CDR1 is SNHLY and CDR2 is FYNNEI. Between the trimmed V and J ends, which lost 4 bases and 5 bases, there was a span of 7 bases. The CDR3 is made up of 12 amino acids. The CDR3 bases are TGTGCCAGCAGTGCGACCATAGATACGCAGTATTTT. This translates into CASSATIDTQYF.

This clonotype has a count of ten or more. This rearrangement joins TRBV20-1 to TRBJ2-3; D is unclear. The V end lost 5 bases, the J end lost 2 bases, and 11 bases lay between the germline ends. CDR1 and CDR2 from the germline V gene are DFQATT and SNEGSKA (reference sequence). This CDR3 has 13 amino acids. CDR3 in DNA: TGCAGTGCTCCCGTTCCGAACACAGATACGCAGTATTTT. Translating gives CSAPVPNTDTQYF.